This T cell receptor beta chain was sequenced in a study of spatial heterogeneity in lung cancer. Across the study: As counted in raw reads, each unique TCR and UMI combination appeared more than ten times on average.

Germline CDR1 is SGHRS and CDR2 is YFSETQ. CDR3 size: 14 residues. The V gene end was trimmed by 1 base and the J gene end by 7 bases; junction bases not matched to a gene: 7. Time point of the sample: sample taken at primary tumor resection. Unsorted tumor, nontumor lung tissue or cryopreserved PBMC supplied the whole RNA. Samples came from about 72 TRACERx patients with untreated early-stage lung cancer. The study, taken as a whole, reports: Ubiquitous expanded tumor TCRs were seen in blood more at resection than at follow-up.

Each TCR cDNA molecule bore a unique molecular identifier. Each CDR3 protein gets one entry after TCRdb re-called the 5' RACE reads with MiXCR. The sample carries under 75,000 distinct CDR3 sequences, less than 15% recorded once. This clonotype has ten or more counts. Its target is unknown. This TCR came from a male donor with early-stage non-small cell lung cancer. Material: PBMCs, obtained at surgery. This sequence joins TRBV5-1 and TRBJ2-7; the match to TRBD1 covers 8 bases. The CDR3 DNA follows: TGCGCCAGCAGCTTGTCTCAGGGGGCCAAAGAGCAGTACTTC. This translates into CASSLSQGAKEQYF.